The 27 T cell receptor beta chains reported below all come from one sample, sequenced in a study of cytomegalovirus exposure and HLA in healthy donors (TCRdb year 2017). Receptor amplification or capture employed the immunoSEQ multiplex PCR assay. The multiplex PCR relied on a mix of 60 forward primers for TCR Vbeta segments and 13 reverse primers for TCR Jbeta segments. The immuneACCESS repertoire file appears here via TCRdb, limited to in-frame rearrangements. These files lack a portion of the clones; in checked studies, under half of the deficit traces to unresolved V genes, and the cause of the others is not known. The sample data list around 50,000 clones, and roughly three fifths of these were observed just once. 12% of the sample is taken by the ten largest. Sequencing used PBMCs. These receptors were collected from a human donor in good health.

This clone was recorded a few times. This chain connects TRBV27 to TRBJ1-5; 8 nucleotides align to TRBD1. The CDR3 runs 14 residues. The V gene's germline CDR1 is MNHEY and CDR2 SMNVEV (reference sequence). J was trimmed by 4 bases and V by 6 bases; bases with no gene match: 5. The CDR3 is CASSYRQGNQPQHF. The CDR3, as DNA: TGTGCCAGCAGCTATCGACAGGGGAATCAGCCCCAGCATTTT.

V gene TRBV4-1 combines with J gene TRBJ1-3, with 9 bases that match TRBD1. The J segment lost 0 bases and the V segment lost 4 bases, leaving 10 bases of the junction unmatched. The CDR3 runs 18 residues. Germline CDR1 and CDR2: MGHRA and YSYEKL. CDR3 sequence (DNA): TGCGCCAGCAGCCTCTCCACTCCGGGACAGGGCTCTGGAAACACCATATATTTT. Amino acid sequence: CASSLSTPGQGSGNTIYF.

For this clone: At one end, the junction sequence differs from germline, possibly due to a read error. The rearrangement uses TRBV6-1 and TRBJ1-2; 8 bases map to TRBD1. The CDR3 is 16 residues long. Germline-derived CDR1 and CDR2 are MNHNS and SASEGT. The CDR3 reads CASSDRTGLKNYGYPF. In DNA, the CDR3 is TGTGCCAGCAGTGATAGGACAGGGTTAAAAAACTATGGCTACCCCTTC.

V is TRBV6-1 and J is TRBJ2-1; 13 bases align to TRBD2. The J segment lost 10 bases and the V segment lost 7 bases, leaving 10 bases of the junction unmatched. This CDR3 comprises 15 residues. Germline assignment: CDR1 MNHNS and CDR2 SASEGT. This CDR3 is CASMVTSGGLGEQFF. CDR3 bases: TGTGCCAGCATGGTGACTAGCGGGGGGCTCGGGGAGCAGTTCTTC.

CDR3 bases: TGCGCCAGCGGAACAGGGGAGGGCACAGATACGCAGTATTTT. This codes for CASGTGEGTDTQYF. The V and J genes are TRBV5-1 and TRBJ2-3; possible D gene TRBD1, 7 bases. Germline CDR1 reads SGHRS; CDR2 reads YFSETQ. This CDR3 contains 14 residues. The ends were cut back, 7 bases at V and 1 base at J, with 13 bases in the middle.

In its sample, this clone was seen a few times. The rearrangement joins TRBV30 to TRBJ1-5, with 10 bases fitting TRBD1. CDR1 is GTSNPN, CDR2 SVGIG, per germline (reference sequence). CDR3 length: 15 amino acids. V gave up 1 base and J gave up 6 bases; unmatched junction bases: 6. CDR3 bases: TGTGCCTGGAGTGAAAGGACAGGGGGAGTTCAGCCCCAGCATTTT. It is translated as CAWSERTGGVQPQHF.

This clone was seen more than once but under ten times. The chain couples TRBV6-5 to TRBJ1-6; D uncertain. The V end lost 6 bases, the J end lost 0 bases, and 9 bases lay between the germline ends. CDR3 length equals 15 residues. The germline gives CDR1 MNHEY, CDR2 SVGAGI. The CDR3: CASRLMSSYNSPLHF. The DNA of the CDR3 is TGTGCCAGCAGGCTAATGAGCTCCTATAATTCACCCCTCCACTTT.

This clone was observed a handful of times. The chain carries TRBV6-6 and TRBJ2-1, with 7 bases aligning to TRBD1. Germline V CDR1 and CDR2: MNHNY, SVGAGI (reference sequence). V was clipped by 6 bases and J by 5 bases; unmatched bases: 7. The CDR3 has 14 amino acids. The CDR3 DNA sequence: TGTGCCAGCAGGGGGGACAGAGTCAACAATGAGCAGTTCTTC. It encodes CASRGDRVNNEQFF.

V and J are TRBV18 and TRBJ2-5; the D is unclear. This CDR3 spans 13 amino acids. The V and J ends lost 5 bases and 2 bases respectively, with 9 bases between them. CDR1 is KGHSH and CDR2 is LQKENI in the germline V gene. CDR3 nucleotide sequence: TGTGCCAGCTCATCCAGGCAGCAAGAGACCCAGTACTTC. Its protein product is CASSSRQQETQYF.

The V and J genes are TRBV5-4 and TRBJ2-5; TRBD2 is a possible D gene (5 bases). The V gene lost 4 bases and the J gene lost 5 bases, with 12 bases spanning the gap. This CDR3 has 13 residues. Germline assignment: CDR1 SGHNT and CDR2 YYREEE (reference sequence). In DNA, the CDR3 is TGTGCCAGCAGCCCCGGACTCTGGGAGACCCAGTACTTC. Translating gives CASSPGLWETQYF.

The chain uses TRBV5-6 and TRBJ1-3, with no clear D. This CDR3 spans 14 amino acids. Germline CDR1 and CDR2: SGHDT and YYEEEE. Trimming removed 0 bases at V and 7 bases at J, with 11 bases between. CDR3: CASSLERLGNTIYF. The CDR3 region has the DNA TGTGCCAGCAGCTTGGAGCGGTTGGGTAACACCATATATTTT. Full variable domain (rest looked up from reference TRBV5-6 and TRBJ1-3): DAGVTQSPTHLIKTRGQQVTLRCSPKSGHDTVSWYQQALGQGPQFIFQYYEEEERQRGNFPDRFSGHQFPNYSSELNVNALLLGDSALYLCASSLERLGNTIYFGEGSWLTVV.

J is TRBJ2-1 and V is TRBV30; 10 nucleotides align to TRBD2. This CDR3 contains 13 residues. The germline CDR1 and CDR2 sequences are GTSNPN and SVGIG (reference sequence). V dropped 8 bases and J dropped 5; count of bases not matched to a gene: 6. This chain's CDR3 is CALRTSGDNEQFF. The CDR3 DNA follows: TGTGCCCTCAGGACTAGCGGAGACAATGAGCAGTTCTTC.

The chain joins TRBV19 to TRBJ1-5, with 9 positions matching TRBD1. V was clipped by 7 bases and J by 2 bases; unmatched bases: 9. CDR3 size: 16 residues. The germline V gene has CDR1 LNHDA and CDR2 SQIVND (reference sequence). CDR3 sequence (DNA): TGTGCCAGTATTCGGGGGACAGGGAAAGGCAATCAGCCCCAGCATTTT. Protein product: CASIRGTGKGNQPQHF.

This clone has only a few counts. V gene TRBV19 combines with J gene TRBJ2-7; TRBD1 matches at 7 bases. The germline V gene has CDR1 LNHDA and CDR2 SQIVND (reference sequence). The CDR3 totals 16 residues. J was trimmed by 2 bases and V by 4 bases; bases with no gene match: 11. CDR3 sequence: CASSTADRVLPYEQYF. The CDR3 DNA sequence: TGTGCCAGTAGTACAGCCGACAGGGTTCTTCCCTACGAGCAGTACTTC.

The genes are TRBV4-3 and TRBJ1-6; D remains unclear. The CDR3 runs to 14 residues. Trimming left V 4 bases short and J 7 bases short, with 11 bases between. Germline V lookup: CDR1 LGHNA, CDR2 YSLEER. The DNA for the CDR3 is TGCGCCAGCAGCCTCAGTGGTTGGAATTCACCCCTCCACTTT. Translation gives CASSLSGWNSPLHF.

The gene calls are TRBV18 and TRBJ2-7, with 11 nucleotides matching TRBD1. This CDR3 is built from 15 residues. V shed 3 bases and J 4 bases; nucleotides not matched to a gene: 5. CDR1 is KGHSH, CDR2 LQKENI, per germline. The CDR3 nucleotides read TGTGCCAGCTCACCTACCGGGACAGGGGGTTACGAGCAGTACTTC. As protein: CASSPTGTGGYEQYF. Based on the CDR3 plus reference TRBV18 and TRBJ2-7, the full variable domain is NAGVMQNPRHLVRRRGQEARLRCSPMKGHSHVYWYRQLPEEGLKFMVYLQKENIIDESGMPKERFSAEFPKEGPSILRIQQVVRGDSAAYFCASSPTGTGGYEQYFGPGTRLTVT.

The chain employs TRBV18 and TRBJ2-7; 7 nucleotides align to TRBD1. The germline V gene has CDR1 KGHSH and CDR2 LQKENI. Trimming took 6 bases from V and 2 from J; bases not matched to a gene: 4. The CDR3 spans 13 residues. The CDR3 bases are TGTGCCAGCTCCCGGGACAGAGCCTACGAGCAGTACTTC. Amino acids: CASSRDRAYEQYF.

The genes are TRBV15 and TRBJ2-7, with TRBD2 matching 7 bases. The CDR3 has 16 amino acids. CDR1 is LNHNV and CDR2 is YYDKDF in the germline V gene (reference sequence). The junction had 9 bases not matched to a gene; V was cut back by 1 base and J by 3 bases. The CDR3 here is CATSRAHATSLYEQYF. CDR3 nucleotides: TGTGCCACCAGCAGAGCGCATGCGACTAGCCTCTACGAGCAGTACTTC.

As concerns this clone: One end of the junction does not line up with germline, which may come from a read error. V gene TRBV11-2 combines with J gene TRBJ2-3; D gene ambiguous. Germline lookup yields CDR1 SGHAT and CDR2 FQNNGV. This CDR3 has 11 residues. The CDR3 DNA is TGTGCCAGCAGTAGCACGGATACGCAGTATTTT. Its protein is CASSSTDTQYF.

CDR3 amino acids: CASGRDGEKLFF. CDR3 DNA: TGTGCTAGCGGGAGGGATGGGGAAAAACTGTTTTTT. The chain couples TRBV2 to TRBJ1-4, with D unclear. CDR3 length: 12 residues. Germline assignment: CDR1 SNHLY and CDR2 FYNNEI.

The chain uses TRBV6-5 and TRBJ2-5; 12 bases map to TRBD1. The CDR3 covers 15 residues. V gave up 10 bases and J gave up 5 bases; unmatched junction bases: 11. Germline V gives CDR1 MNHEY, CDR2 SVGAGI. The CDR3 DNA reads TGTGCCACCGGGGGACAGGGGGCAATCGCTGAGACCCAGTACTTC. Encoded protein: CATGGQGAIAETQYF.

V gene TRBV27 combines with J gene TRBJ1-4; D ambiguous. The CDR3 runs 15 residues. Germline V gives CDR1 MNHEY, CDR2 SMNVEV (reference sequence). Trimming shortened V by 6 bases and J by 0 bases, and 11 bases separated the two germline ends. The CDR3 coding sequence is TGTGCCAGCAGGATTGAGCGGCCAACTAATGAAAAACTGTTTTTT. As protein: CASRIERPTNEKLFF.

This clone was counted between two and nine times. The rearrangement links TRBV4-1 to TRBJ2-1; 8 nucleotides align to TRBD2. This CDR3 region has 15 residues. CDR1 is MGHRA and CDR2 is YSYEKL in the germline V gene. Trimming at V came to 0 bases and at J to 7 bases, leaving 5 bases not matched to a gene. Written as DNA, the CDR3 is TGCGCCAGCAGCCAAGAAATCGGGGGGGTTAATGAGCAGTTCTTC. It encodes CASSQEIGGVNEQFF.

This clone showed up just a few times. A read error may account for a junction end that differs from germline. This chain links TRBV6-1 with TRBJ2-7; possibly TRBD1 for D (6 bases). The CDR3 consists of 13 residues. Germline V gene sequence: CDR1 MNHNS, CDR2 SASEGT. In nucleotides, the CDR3 is TGTGCCAGCAGTGAACGTGGACAGATAAGGGAATTCTTC. Amino acid sequence: CASSERGQIREFF.

The genes are TRBV10-2 and TRBJ1-1; 7 bases align to TRBD1. The CDR3 covers 13 residues. J gave up 0 bases and V 6 bases, and 1 base lay outside the gene matches. Germline CDR1 and CDR2: WSHSY and SAAADI. CDR3 residues: CASRGTVNTEAFF. The CDR3 DNA is TGCGCCAGCAGGGGGACAGTGAACACTGAAGCTTTCTTT.

This chain uses TRBV27 with TRBJ1-2; 8 nucleotides line up with TRBD1. After removal of 5 bases from V and 6 bases from J, the junction contained 11 bases not matched to a gene. Germline V lookup: CDR1 MNHEY, CDR2 SMNVEV (reference sequence). The CDR3 totals 15 residues. In nucleotides, the CDR3 is TGTGCCAGCAGTCCCTCGGGACAGGTGGTCGATGGCTACACCTTC. Translating it yields CASSPSGQVVDGYTF.

The chain is built from TRBV5-6 and TRBJ1-4; D might be TRBD1 (6 bases). Trimming took off 4 bases at V and 7 bases at J, with 14 bases between the two ends. Germline V gene sequence: CDR1 SGHDT, CDR2 YYEEEE. This CDR3 contains 14 residues. The CDR3 region is CASSTRGGGEKLFF. DNA for the CDR3: TGTGCCAGCAGCACCAGGGGTGGGGGTGAAAAACTGTTTTTT.